This is a list of T cell receptor beta chains from one sample in a study of CD8 T cells in Susac syndrome. Using its own MiXCR run on the immunoSEQ multiplex PCR reads, TCRdb lists one record per CDR3 protein. The repertoire consists of roughly 180,000 distinct CDR3 sequences, with approximately 93% occurring once and the leading ten covering 0.09% to 0.1%. The sequencing sample was made of CD4+ T cells from PBMCs. The receptors were gathered from a human donor with multiple sclerosis. Both conserved end residues are part of each CDR3. The D gene is left open where the match is weak. The size of a clone is reported for some rows only, either as once, few or many, or as a class for expanded clones.

abundance | j_gene | d_gene | v_gene | CDR3nt | CDR3aa
NA | TRBJ2-7 | TRBD2 | TRBV12-3/TRBV12-4 | TGTGCCAGCAGTTTAGGGACTAGCGGGCTGTCGAACGAGCAGTACTTC | CASSLGTSGLSNEQYF
NA | TRBJ1-2 | TRBD1 | TRBV27 | TGTGCCAGCAGTTTATTTGGAGGACAGGGAGAAGGCTACACCTTC | CASSLFGGQGEGYTF
NA | TRBJ2-3 | NA | TRBV24-1 | TGTGCCACGGAGGGCGGAGACACAGATACGCAGTATTTT | CATEGGDTDTQYF
NA | TRBJ2-7 | TRBD1 | TRBV28 | TGTGCCAGCAGTGCAGGGGGCCTACCCGAGCAGTACTTC | CASSAGGLPEQYF
once | TRBJ1-5 | NA | TRBV6-2/TRBV6-3 | TGTGCCAGTTCTCGGGTCAATCAGCCCCAGCATTTT | CASSRVNQPQHF
NA | TRBJ1-3 | TRBD1 | TRBV7-9 | TGTGCCAGCAGCTTAACCTCCTGGACAGGGCCTGGAAACACCATATATTTT | CASSLTSWTGPGNTIYF
NA | TRBJ2-1 | NA | TRBV24-1 | TGTGCCACCAGTGATACCGACGGGAGCTCCTACAATGAGCAGTTCTTC | CATSDTDGSSYNEQFF
NA | TRBJ2-1 | NA | TRBV5-1 | TGCGCCAGCAGCTTGCCAGCGCGAGGCGAGCAGTTCTTC | CASSLPARGEQFF
NA | TRBJ1-1 | NA | TRBV5-1 | TGCGCCAGCAGGGTTCAGGGCGGAGGCCCTGAAGCTTTCTTT | CASRVQGGGPEAFF
NA | TRBJ2-1 | TRBD2 | TRBV12-3/TRBV12-4 | TGTGCCAGCAGCCCTCTGTGGGGGCGGGAGGGGTACAATGAGCAGTTCTTC | CASSPLWGREGYNEQFF